The clone carrying this TCR beta chain was seen a few times. The data were taken from a study of T-cell memory formation after mild COVID-19. The CDR3 totals 15 residues. Germline V lookup: CDR1 SNHLY, CDR2 FYNNEI. J was trimmed by 6 bases and V by 3 bases; bases with no gene match: 9. A 5'RACE reaction primed in the constant segment made cDNA libraries of TCR alpha and TCR beta, and these carried sample barcodes and UMIs. TCRdb re-called the 5' RACE reads with MiXCR, one entry per CDR3 protein. The sample shows about 130,000 distinct CDR3 sequences, approximately 15% of them seen only once. The source is a man between 18 and 29 years old who had mild COVID-19 (a few samples of this study predate the infection). Cell type and time point are not known. Sequenced material: PBMCs or a T cell subset sorted from them (not recorded which). The gene calls are TRBV2 and TRBJ2-3, with 7 bases matching TRBD2. The CDR3 DNA is TGTGCCAGCAGTGAGCAGCGGGGCCATCTGGATACGCAGTATTTT. Encoded protein: CASSEQRGHLDTQYF.